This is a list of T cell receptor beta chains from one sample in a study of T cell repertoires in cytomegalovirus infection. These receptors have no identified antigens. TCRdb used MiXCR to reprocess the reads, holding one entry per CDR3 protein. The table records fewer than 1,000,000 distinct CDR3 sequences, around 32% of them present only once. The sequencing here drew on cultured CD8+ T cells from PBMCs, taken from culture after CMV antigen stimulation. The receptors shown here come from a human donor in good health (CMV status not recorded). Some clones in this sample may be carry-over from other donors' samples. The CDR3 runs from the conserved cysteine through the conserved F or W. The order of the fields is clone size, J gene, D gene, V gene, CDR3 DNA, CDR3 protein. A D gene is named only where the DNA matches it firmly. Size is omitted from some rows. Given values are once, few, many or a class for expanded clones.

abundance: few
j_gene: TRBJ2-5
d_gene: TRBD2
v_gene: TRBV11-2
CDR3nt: TGTGCCAGCAGCTTAGCGCCAGCGGGGGGGGAGGAGACCCAGTACTTC
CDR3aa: CASSLAPAGGEETQYF

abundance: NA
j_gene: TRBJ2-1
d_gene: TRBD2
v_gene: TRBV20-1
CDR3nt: TGCAGTGTCCAGGGTCGGGAGGCAGTGGATGAGCAGTTCTTC
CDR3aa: CSVQGREAVDEQFF

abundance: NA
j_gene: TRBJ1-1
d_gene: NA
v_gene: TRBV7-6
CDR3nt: TGTGCCAGCAGCTTAGGGACCCCAAACGCTGAAGCTTTCTTT
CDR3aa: CASSLGTPNAEAFF

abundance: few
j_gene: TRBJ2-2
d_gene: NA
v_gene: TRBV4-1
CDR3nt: TGCGCCAGCAGCCACCGGGAATCAAGAACCGGGGAGCTGTTTTTT
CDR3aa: CASSHRESRTGELFF

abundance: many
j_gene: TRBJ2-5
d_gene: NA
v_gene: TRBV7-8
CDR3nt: TGTGCCAGCAGCCTAGCCAGGACCCCTCGACAAGAGACCCAGTACTTC
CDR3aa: CASSLARTPRQETQYF

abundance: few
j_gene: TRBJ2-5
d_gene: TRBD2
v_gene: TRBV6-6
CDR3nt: TGTGCCAGCAGTTACTTAACGGGAGGGGAGACCCAGTACTTC
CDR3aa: CASSYLTGGETQYF

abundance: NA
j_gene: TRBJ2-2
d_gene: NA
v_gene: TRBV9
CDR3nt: TGTGCCAGCAGCGGCCAAGGGGTAATCACCGGGGAGCTGTTTTTT
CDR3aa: CASSGQGVITGELFF

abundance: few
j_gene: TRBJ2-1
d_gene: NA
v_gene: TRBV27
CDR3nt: TGTGCCAGCAGCCAAGCTTCTAGCTGGGGTTACAATGAGCAGTTCTTC
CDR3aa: CASSQASSWGYNEQFF

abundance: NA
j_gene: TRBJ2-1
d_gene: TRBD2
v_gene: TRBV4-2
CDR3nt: TGTGCCAGCAGCCAACCTAGCGGCCAACTATCCTACAATGAGCAGTTCTTC
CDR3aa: CASSQPSGQLSYNEQFF

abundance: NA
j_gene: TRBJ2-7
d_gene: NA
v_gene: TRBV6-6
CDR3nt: TGTGCCAGCAGTTACAACGCTCTGGACAGAAGTTACGAGCAGTACTTC
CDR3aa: CASSYNALDRSYEQYF

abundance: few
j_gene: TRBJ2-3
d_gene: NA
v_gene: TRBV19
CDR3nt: TGTGCCAGTACTATTGGGGATACGCAGTATTTT
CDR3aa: CASTIGDTQYF